Here is one T cell receptor beta chain with its context. There are 15 residues in the CDR3. J was trimmed by 0 bases and V by 7 bases; bases with no gene match: 6. Germline V CDR1 and CDR2: MGHDK, SYGVNS. Original processing notes: Reference gene primer amplification yielded estimated nucleated cell counts. Using immunoSEQ multiplex PCR, the repertoire was profiled, and TCRdb retains in-frame clones only, with some absent. V and J calls plus clone size are reproduced from that table; the DNA served to infer D and trimming. The table lists 140,000 to 150,000 clones, roughly four fifths of them singletons. This entry comes from a study of blood T cell repertoires in COVID-19.

Sequencing was performed on peripheral blood. The V and J genes are TRBV25-1 and TRBJ2-3; 8 bases match TRBD1. The clonotype comes from a human donor with acute or convalescent COVID-19. The donor label of this sample is uncertain. The CDR3 DNA reads as TGTGCCAGCACCGACAGGGGCGGAAGCACAGATACGCAGTATTTT. It yields the protein CASTDRGGSTDTQYF.